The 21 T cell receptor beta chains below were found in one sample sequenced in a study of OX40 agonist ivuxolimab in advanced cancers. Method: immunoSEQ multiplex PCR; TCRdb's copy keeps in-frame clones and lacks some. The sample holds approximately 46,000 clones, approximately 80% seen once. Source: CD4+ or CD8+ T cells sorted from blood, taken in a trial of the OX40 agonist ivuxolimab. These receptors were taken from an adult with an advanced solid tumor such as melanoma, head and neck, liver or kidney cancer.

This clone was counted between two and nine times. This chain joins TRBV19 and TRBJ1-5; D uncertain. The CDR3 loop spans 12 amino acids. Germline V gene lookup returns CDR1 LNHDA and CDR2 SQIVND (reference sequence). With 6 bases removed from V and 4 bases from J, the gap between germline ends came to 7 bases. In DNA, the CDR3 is TGTGCCAGTAGAGTAGGGAATCAGCCCCAGCATTTT. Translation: CASRVGNQPQHF.

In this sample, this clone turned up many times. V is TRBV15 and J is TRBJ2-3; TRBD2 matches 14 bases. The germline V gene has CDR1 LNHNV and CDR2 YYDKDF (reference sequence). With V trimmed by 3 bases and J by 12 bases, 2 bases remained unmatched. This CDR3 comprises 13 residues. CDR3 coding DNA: TGTGCCACCAGCAGCGGACTAGCGGGGGGACAGTATTTT. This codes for CATSSGLAGGQYF.

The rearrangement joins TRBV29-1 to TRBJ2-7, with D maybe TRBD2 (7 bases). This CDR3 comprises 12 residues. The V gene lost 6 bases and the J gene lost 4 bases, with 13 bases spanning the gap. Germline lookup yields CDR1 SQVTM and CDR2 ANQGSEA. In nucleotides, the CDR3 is TGCAGCGTCACCAAGGGGGGGTACGAGCAGTACTTC. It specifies CSVTKGGYEQYF.

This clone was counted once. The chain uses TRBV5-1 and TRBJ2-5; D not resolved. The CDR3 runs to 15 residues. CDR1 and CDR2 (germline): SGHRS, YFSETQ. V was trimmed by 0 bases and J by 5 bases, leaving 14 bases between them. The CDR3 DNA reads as TGCGCCAGCAGCTTGGACAGTTCCACGTCGGAGACCCAGTACTTC. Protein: CASSLDSSTSETQYF.

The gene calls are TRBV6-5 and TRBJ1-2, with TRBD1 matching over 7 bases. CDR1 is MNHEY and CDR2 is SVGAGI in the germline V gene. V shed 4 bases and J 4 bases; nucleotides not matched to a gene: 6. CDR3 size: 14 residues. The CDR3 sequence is CASSSDRAGYGYTF. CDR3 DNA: TGTGCCAGCAGTTCCGACAGGGCGGGCTATGGCTACACCTTC.

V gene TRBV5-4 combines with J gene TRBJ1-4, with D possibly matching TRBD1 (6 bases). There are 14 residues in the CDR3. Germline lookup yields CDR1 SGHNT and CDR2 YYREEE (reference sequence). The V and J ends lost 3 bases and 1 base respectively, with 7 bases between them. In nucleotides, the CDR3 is TGTGCCAGCAGCTCAGGGGAAACTAATGAAAAACTGTTTTTT. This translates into CASSSGETNEKLFF.

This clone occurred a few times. The CDR3, as DNA: TGTGCCAGCAGTTTAAGGATGGGCGGCTACACCTTC. Its translation: CASSLRMGGYTF. The genes are TRBV28 and TRBJ1-2; D ambiguous. V was cut by 2 bases and J by 8 bases, with 9 bases left in between. Looked up from germline, CDR1 is MDHEN and CDR2 is SYDVKM. This CDR3 comprises 12 residues.

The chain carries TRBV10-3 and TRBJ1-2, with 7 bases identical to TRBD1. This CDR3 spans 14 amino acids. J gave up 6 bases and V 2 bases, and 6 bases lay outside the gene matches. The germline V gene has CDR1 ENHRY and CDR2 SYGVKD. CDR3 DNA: TGTGCCATCAGTGAGGCCCGGCAGGGGGATGGCTACACCTTC. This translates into CAISEARQGDGYTF.

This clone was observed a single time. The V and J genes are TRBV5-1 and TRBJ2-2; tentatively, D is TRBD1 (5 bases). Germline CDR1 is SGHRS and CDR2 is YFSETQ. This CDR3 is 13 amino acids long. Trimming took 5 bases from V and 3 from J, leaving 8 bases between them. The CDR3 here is CASRDTDTGELFF. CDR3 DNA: TGCGCCAGCAGGGACACTGACACCGGGGAGCTGTTTTTT.

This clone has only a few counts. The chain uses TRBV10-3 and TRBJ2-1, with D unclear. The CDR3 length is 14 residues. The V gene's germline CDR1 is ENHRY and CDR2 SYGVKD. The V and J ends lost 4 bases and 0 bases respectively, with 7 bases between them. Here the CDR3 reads CAISAASSYNEQFF. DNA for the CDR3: TGTGCCATCAGTGCTGCCAGCTCCTACAATGAGCAGTTCTTC.

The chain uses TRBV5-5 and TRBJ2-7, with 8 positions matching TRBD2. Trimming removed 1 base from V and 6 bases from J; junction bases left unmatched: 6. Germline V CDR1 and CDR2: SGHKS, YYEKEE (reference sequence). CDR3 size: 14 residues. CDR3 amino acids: CASSLLGLVSEQYF. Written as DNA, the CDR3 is TGTGCCAGCAGCTTGTTGGGACTAGTGAGCGAGCAGTACTTC.

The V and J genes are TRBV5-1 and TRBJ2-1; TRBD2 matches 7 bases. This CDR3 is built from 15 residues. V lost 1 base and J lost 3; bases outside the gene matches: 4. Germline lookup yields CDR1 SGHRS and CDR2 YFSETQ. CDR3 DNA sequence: TGCGCCAGCAGCTTGTACCCTAGCGGCTACAATGAGCAGTTCTTC. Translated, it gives CASSLYPSGYNEQFF. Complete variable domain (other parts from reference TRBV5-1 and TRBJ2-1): KAGVTQTPRYLIKTRGQQVTLSCSPISGHRSVSWYQQTPGQGLQFLFEYFSETQRNKGNFPGRFSGRQFSNSRSEMNVSTLELGDSALYLCASSLYPSGYNEQFFGPGTRLTVL.

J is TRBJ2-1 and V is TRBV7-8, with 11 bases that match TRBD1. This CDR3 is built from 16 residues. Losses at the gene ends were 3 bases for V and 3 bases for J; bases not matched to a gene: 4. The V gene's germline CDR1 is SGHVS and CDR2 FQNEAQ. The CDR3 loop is CASSLRTGGIYNEQFF. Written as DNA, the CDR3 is TGTGCCAGCAGCTTGAGGACAGGGGGCATCTACAATGAGCAGTTCTTC.

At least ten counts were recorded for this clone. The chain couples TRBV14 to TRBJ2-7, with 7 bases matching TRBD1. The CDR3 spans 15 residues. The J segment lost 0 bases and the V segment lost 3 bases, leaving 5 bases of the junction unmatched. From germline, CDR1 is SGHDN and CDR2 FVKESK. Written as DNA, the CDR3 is TGTGCCAGCAGCCAGACAGGGTCGAGCTCCTACGAGCAGTACTTC. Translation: CASSQTGSSSYEQYF. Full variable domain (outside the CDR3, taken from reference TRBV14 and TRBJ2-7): EAGVTQFPSHSVIEKGQTVTLRCDPISGHDNLYWYRRVMGKEIKFLLHFVKESKQDESGMPNNRFLAERTGGTYSTLKVQPAELEDSGVYFCASSQTGSSSYEQYFGPGTRLTVT.

The CDR3 here is CASSLASGGSNYGYTF. The CDR3 coding sequence is TGTGCCAGCAGCTTGGCATCAGGGGGTTCTAACTATGGCTACACCTTC. V is TRBV5-4 and J is TRBJ1-2, with TRBD1 matching over 7 bases. CDR1 and CDR2 from the germline V gene are SGHNT and YYREEE (reference sequence). CDR3 length equals 16 residues. V lost 0 bases, J lost 0 bases, and 5 bases stayed unmatched.

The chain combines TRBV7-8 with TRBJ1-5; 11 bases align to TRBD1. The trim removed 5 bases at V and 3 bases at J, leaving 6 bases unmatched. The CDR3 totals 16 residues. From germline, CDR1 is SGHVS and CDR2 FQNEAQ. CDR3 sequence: CASSLGQGGLNQPQHF. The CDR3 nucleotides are TGTGCCAGCAGCCTGGGACAGGGGGGCCTCAATCAGCCCCAGCATTTT. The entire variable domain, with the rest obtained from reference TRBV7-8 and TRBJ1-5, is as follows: GAGVSQSPRYKVAKRGQDVALRCDPISGHVSLFWYQQALGQGPEFLTYFQNEAQLDKSGLPSDRFFAERPEGSVSTLKIQRTQQEDSAVYLCASSLGQGGLNQPQHFGDGTRLSIL.

CDR3 region: CASRRSTGAVHGYTF. The CDR3 DNA reads as TGTGCCAGCAGAAGATCCACGGGGGCTGTCCATGGCTACACCTTC. This rearrangement joins TRBV6-1 to TRBJ1-2, with D possibly TRBD1 on 6 matching bases. CDR1 is MNHNS, CDR2 SASEGT, per germline. V was cut by 6 bases and J by 6 bases, with 20 bases left in between. The CDR3 length is 15 residues.

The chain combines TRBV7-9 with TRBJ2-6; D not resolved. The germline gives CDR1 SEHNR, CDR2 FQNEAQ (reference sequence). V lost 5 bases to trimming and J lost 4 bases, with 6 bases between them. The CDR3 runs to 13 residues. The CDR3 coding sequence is TGTGCCAGCAGCCCGTGGGGGGCCAACGTCCTGACTTTC. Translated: CASSPWGANVLTF.

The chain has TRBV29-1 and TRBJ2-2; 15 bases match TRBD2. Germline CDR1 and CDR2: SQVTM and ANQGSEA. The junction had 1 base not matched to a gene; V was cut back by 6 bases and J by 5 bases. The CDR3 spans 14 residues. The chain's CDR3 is CSVGLAGGTGELFF. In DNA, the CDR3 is TGCAGCGTGGGACTAGCGGGAGGTACCGGGGAGCTGTTTTTT.

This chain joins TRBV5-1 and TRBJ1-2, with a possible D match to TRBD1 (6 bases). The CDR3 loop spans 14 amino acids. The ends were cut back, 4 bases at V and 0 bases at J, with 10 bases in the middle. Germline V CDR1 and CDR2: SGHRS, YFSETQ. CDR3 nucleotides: TGCGCCAGCAGCGACAGGACAACTAACTATGGCTACACCTTC. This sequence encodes CASSDRTTNYGYTF. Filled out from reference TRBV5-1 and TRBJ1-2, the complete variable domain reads KAGVTQTPRYLIKTRGQQVTLSCSPISGHRSVSWYQQTPGQGLQFLFEYFSETQRNKGNFPGRFSGRQFSNSRSEMNVSTLELGDSALYLCASSDRTTNYGYTFGSGTRLTVV.

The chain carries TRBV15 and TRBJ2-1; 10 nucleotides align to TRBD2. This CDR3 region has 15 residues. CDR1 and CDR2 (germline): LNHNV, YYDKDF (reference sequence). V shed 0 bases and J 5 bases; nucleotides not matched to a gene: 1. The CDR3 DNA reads TGTGCCACCAGCAGAGACCTAGCGGGAGACAATGAGCAGTTCTTC. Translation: CATSRDLAGDNEQFF.